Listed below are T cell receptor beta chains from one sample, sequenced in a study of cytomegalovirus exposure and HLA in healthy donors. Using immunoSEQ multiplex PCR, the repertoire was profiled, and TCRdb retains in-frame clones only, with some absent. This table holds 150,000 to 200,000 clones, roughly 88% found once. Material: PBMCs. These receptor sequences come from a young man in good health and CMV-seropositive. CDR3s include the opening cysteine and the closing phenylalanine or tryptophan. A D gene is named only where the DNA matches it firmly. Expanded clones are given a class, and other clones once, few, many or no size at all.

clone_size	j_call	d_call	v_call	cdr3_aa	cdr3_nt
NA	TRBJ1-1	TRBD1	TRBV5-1	CASSLASRDRVNTEAFF	TGCGCCAGCAGCTTGGCTTCCCGGGACAGGGTGAACACTGAAGCTTTCTTT
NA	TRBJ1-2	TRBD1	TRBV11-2	CASSWGTGPTYGYTF	TGTGCCAGCAGCTGGGGGACAGGTCCGACCTATGGCTACACCTTC
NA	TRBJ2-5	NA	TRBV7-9	CASSWAGAAETQYF	TGTGCCAGCAGCTGGGCAGGGGCGGCGGAGACCCAGTACTTC
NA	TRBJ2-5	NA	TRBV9	CASSVTSGGETQYF	TGTGCCAGCAGCGTGACTAGTGGGGGAGAGACCCAGTACTTC
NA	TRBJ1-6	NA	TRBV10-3	CARTPPGGSYNSPLHF	TGTGCCAGGACCCCGCCAGGAGGCTCCTATAATTCACCCCTCCACTTT
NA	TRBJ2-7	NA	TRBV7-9	CASKGGLSYEQYF	TGTGCCAGCAAGGGGGGGCTCTCCTACGAGCAGTACTTC
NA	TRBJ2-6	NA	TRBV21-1	CASSIRRIVGSGANVPTF	NA
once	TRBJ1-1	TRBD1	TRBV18	CASSPPGVTGFAFF	TGTGCCAGCTCACCTCCTGGGGTGACAGGGTTCGCTTTCTTT
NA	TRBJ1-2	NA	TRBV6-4	CASSDSHIRGGYTF	TGTGCCAGCAGTGACTCCCATATAAGGGGTGGGTACACCTTC
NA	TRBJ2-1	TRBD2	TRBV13	CASSPGWRGGSYNEQFF	TGTGCCAGCAGCCCCGGCTGGCGGGGGGGCTCCTACAATGAGCAGTTCTTC
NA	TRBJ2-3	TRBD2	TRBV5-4	CASSGTSGGPSTDTQYF	TGTGCCAGCAGCGGCACTAGCGGGGGTCCTAGCACAGATACGCAGTATTTT
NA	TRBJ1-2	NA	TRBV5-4	CASSLADRIGYGYTF	TGTGCCAGCAGCTTAGCCGACAGGATCGGCTATGGCTACACCTTC
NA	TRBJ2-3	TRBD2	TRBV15	CATSTPPSGGAREADTQYF	TGTGCCACCAGCACTCCCCCTAGCGGGGGGGCCCGTGAGGCAGATACGCAGTATTTT
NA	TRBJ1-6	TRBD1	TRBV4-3	CASSQGSGGPYNSPLHF	TGCGCCAGCAGCCAAGGCTCAGGGGGCCCCTATAATTCACCCCTCCACTTT
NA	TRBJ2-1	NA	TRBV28	CASSSNRVVYNEQFF	TGTGCCAGCAGTTCCAACCGCGTAGTGTACAATGAGCAGTTCTTC
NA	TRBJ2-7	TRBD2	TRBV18	CASSPGGSEQYF	TGTGCCAGCTCCCCGGGGGGTAGCGAGCAGTACTTC
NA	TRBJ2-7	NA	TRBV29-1	CSVEQGRWGTSQYF	TGCAGCGTTGAACAGGGGCGCTGGGGGACGTCCCAGTACTTC
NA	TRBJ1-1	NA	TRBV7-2	CASSLGDGVEAFF	TGTGCCAGCAGCTTAGGAGACGGGGTTGAAGCTTTCTTT
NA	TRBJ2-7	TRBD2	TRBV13	CASSLSGGLYEQYF	TGTGCCAGCAGCCTTAGCGGGGGACTCTACGAGCAGTACTTC
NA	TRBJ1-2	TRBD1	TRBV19	CASSIRGTGDGYTF	TGTGCCAGTAGTATCAGGGGGACAGGGGATGGCTACACCTTC
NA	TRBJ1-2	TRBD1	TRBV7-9	CASSLGTGNGYTF	TGTGCCAGCAGCCTTGGGACAGGGAATGGCTACACCTTC
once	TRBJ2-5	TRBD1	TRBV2	CASSQGAETQYF	TGTGCCAGCAGCCAGGGGGCTGAGACCCAGTACTTC
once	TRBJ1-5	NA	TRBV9	CASSVGGTQPQHF	TGTGCCAGCAGCGTAGGCGGGACCCAGCCCCAGCATTTT
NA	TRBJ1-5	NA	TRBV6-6	CASTGGALNQPQHF	TGTGCCAGCACCGGAGGGGCCCTCAATCAGCCCCAGCATTTT
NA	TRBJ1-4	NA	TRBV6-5	CASSSQETNEKLFF	TGTGCCAGCAGTTCACAGGAAACTAATGAAAAACTGTTTTTT
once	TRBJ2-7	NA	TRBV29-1	CSVETRPYEQYF	TGCAGCGTTGAAACCAGGCCTTACGAGCAGTACTTC
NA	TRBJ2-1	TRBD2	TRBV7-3	CASSAAGGDYNEQFF	TGTGCCAGCAGCGCCGCGGGGGGGGATTACAATGAGCAGTTCTTC
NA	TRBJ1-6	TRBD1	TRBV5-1	CASSLGFSQGQRNSPLHF	TGCGCCAGCAGCTTAGGTTTCTCCCAGGGACAGAGGAATTCACCCCTCCACTTT
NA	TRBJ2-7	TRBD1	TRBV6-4	CASSPDRAGEQYF	TGTGCCAGCAGTCCGGACAGGGCGGGAGAGCAGTACTTC
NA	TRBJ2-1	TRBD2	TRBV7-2	CASSLDPAGGPGGNEQFF	TGTGCCAGCAGCTTAGATCCAGCGGGGGGGCCGGGGGGAAATGAGCAGTTCTTC
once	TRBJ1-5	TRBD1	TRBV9	CASSTTGGFNQPQHF	TGTGCCAGCAGCACGACAGGGGGCTTCAATCAGCCCCAGCATTTT
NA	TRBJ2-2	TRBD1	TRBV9	CASTWTGTYAGELFF	TGTGCCAGCACCTGGACAGGGACGTACGCCGGGGAGCTGTTTTTT
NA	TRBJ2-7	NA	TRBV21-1	CANHSRQGAHEQYF	TGTGCCAACCACAGTCGGCAGGGGGCCCACGAGCAGTACTTC
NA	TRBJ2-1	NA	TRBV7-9	CASSQAESYNEQFF	TGTGCCAGCAGCCAGGCTGAGTCCTACAATGAGCAGTTCTTC
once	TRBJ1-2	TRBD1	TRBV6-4	CASYDRVYGYTF	TGTGCCAGCTACGACAGGGTCTATGGCTACACCTTC
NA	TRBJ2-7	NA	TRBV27	CASSLYRTARPYEQYF	TGTGCCAGCAGTTTATATAGGACAGCTAGACCCTACGAGCAGTACTTC